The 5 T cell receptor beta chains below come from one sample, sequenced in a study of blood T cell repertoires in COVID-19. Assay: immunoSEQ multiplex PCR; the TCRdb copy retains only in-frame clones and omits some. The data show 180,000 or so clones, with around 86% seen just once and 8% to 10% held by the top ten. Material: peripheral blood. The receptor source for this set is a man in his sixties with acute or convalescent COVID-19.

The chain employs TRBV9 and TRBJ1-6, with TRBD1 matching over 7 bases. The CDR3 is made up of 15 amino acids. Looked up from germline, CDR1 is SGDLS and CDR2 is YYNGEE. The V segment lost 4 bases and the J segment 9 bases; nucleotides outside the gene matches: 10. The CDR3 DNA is TGTGCCAGCAGCCCCCGGACAGGACTCGGTTCACCCCTCCACTTT. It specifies CASSPRTGLGSPLHF. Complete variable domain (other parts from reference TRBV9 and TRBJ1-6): DSGVTQTPKHLITATGQRVTLRCSPRSGDLSVYWYQQSLDQGLQFLIQYYNGEERAKGNILERFSAQQFPDLHSELNLSSLELGDSALYFCASSPRTGLGSPLHFGNGTRLTVT.

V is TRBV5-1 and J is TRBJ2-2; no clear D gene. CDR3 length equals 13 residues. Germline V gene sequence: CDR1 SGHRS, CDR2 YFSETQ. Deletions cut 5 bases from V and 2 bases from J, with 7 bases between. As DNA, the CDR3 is TGCGCCAGCAGACCCACTAACACCGGGGAGCTGTTTTTT. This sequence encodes CASRPTNTGELFF. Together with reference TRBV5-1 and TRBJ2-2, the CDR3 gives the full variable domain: KAGVTQTPRYLIKTRGQQVTLSCSPISGHRSVSWYQQTPGQGLQFLFEYFSETQRNKGNFPGRFSGRQFSNSRSEMNVSTLELGDSALYLCASRPTNTGELFFGEGSRLTVL.

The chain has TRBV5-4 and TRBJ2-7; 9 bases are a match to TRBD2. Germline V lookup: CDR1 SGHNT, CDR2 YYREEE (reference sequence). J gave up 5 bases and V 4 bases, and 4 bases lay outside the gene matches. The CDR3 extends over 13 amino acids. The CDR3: CASSQGLADEQYF. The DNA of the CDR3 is TGTGCCAGCAGCCAGGGACTAGCCGACGAGCAGTACTTC.

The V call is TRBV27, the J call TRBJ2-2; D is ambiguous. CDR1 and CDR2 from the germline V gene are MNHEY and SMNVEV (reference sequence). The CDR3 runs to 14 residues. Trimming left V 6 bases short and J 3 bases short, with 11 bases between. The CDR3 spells CASSELLYTGELFF. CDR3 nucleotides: TGTGCCAGCAGCGAGTTATTATACACCGGGGAGCTGTTTTTT.

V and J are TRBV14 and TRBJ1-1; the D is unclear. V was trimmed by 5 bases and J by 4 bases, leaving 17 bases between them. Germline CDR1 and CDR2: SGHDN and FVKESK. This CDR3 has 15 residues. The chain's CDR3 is CASSFRAGGGTEAFF. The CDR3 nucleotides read TGTGCCAGCAGCTTTCGGGCAGGAGGCGGCACTGAAGCTTTCTTT.